These 20 T cell receptor beta chains were all obtained from the same sample, sequenced in a study of blood T cell repertoires in COVID-19. Produced via immunoSEQ multiplex PCR; TCRdb's table is partial and in-frame only. The sample contains 130,000 to 150,000 clones, approximately 80% of which appear only once. The sample taken for sequencing was peripheral blood. The receptors were gathered from a woman aged 40 to 49 with active or convalescent COVID-19.

The chain uses TRBV3-1 (or the pseudogene TRBV3-2) and TRBJ2-7, with 8 bases that match TRBD1. The germline V gene encodes CDR1 LGHDT and CDR2 YNNKEL (reference sequence). The trim removed 3 bases at V and 0 bases at J, leaving 10 bases unmatched. CDR3 length equals 17 residues. The CDR3 reads CASSQGQARFSSYEQYF. CDR3 DNA: TGTGCCAGCAGCCAGGGACAGGCCCGATTTAGCTCCTACGAGCAGTACTTC.

J is TRBJ2-7 and V is TRBV5-6; 8 bases map to TRBD2. The CDR3 has 14 residues. The V and J ends lost 4 bases and 2 bases, in that order; junction bases with no gene match: 5. Looked up from germline, CDR1 is SGHDT and CDR2 is YYEEEE. The CDR3 loop reads CASSPPGGAYEQYF. The CDR3 bases are TGTGCCAGCAGCCCCCCCGGGGGGGCCTACGAGCAGTACTTC.

This chain joins TRBV28 and TRBJ1-5; 7 positions match TRBD1. This CDR3 is 13 amino acids long. The V segment lost 5 bases and the J segment 7 bases; nucleotides outside the gene matches: 5. In germline, CDR1 is MDHEN, CDR2 SYDVKM. The CDR3 region is CASSIDRAQPQHF. CDR3 nucleotides: TGTGCCAGCAGTATCGACAGGGCCCAGCCCCAGCATTTT. The full variable domain, rest sourced from reference TRBV28 and TRBJ1-5, is DVKVTQSSRYLVKRTGEKVFLECVQDMDHENMFWYRQDPGLGLRLIYFSYDVKMKEKGDIPEGYSVSREKKERFSLILESASTNQTSMYLCASSIDRAQPQHFGDGTRLSIL.

This chain joins TRBV28 and TRBJ2-1, with 7 bases lining up with TRBD2. CDR1 and CDR2 from the germline V gene are MDHEN and SYDVKM. Unmatched junction bases numbered 9, after V lost 3 bases and J lost 1 base. The CDR3 consists of 17 residues. CDR3 in amino acids: CASSFSRRELSYNEQFF. Written as DNA, the CDR3 is TGTGCCAGCAGTTTCTCAAGGCGGGAGTTGTCCTACAATGAGCAGTTCTTC.

The chain links TRBV19 to TRBJ2-1; D gene unclear. The length of the CDR3 is 15 residues. Germline-derived CDR1 and CDR2 are LNHDA and SQIVND (reference sequence). V lost 6 bases and J 2 bases, leaving 14 bases between the germline ends. CDR3 DNA sequence: TGTGCCAGTAGACCCCAGGCTGAAACCTACAATGAGCAGTTCTTC. It translates to CASRPQAETYNEQFF.

V and J are TRBV6-1 and TRBJ2-7; the D gene is possibly TRBD1 (6 bases). The CDR3 is 15 residues long. The ends were cut back, 3 bases at V and 3 bases at J, with 15 bases in the middle. CDR1 is MNHNS, CDR2 SASEGT, per germline. In nucleotides, the CDR3 is TGTGCCAGCAGTGAGGAGACAGGTGGCGACTACGAGCAGTACTTC. It codes for CASSEETGGDYEQYF.

CDR3 nucleotide sequence: TGTGCCAGCAGTACAACCTTGGCAGGTGGGCAGCCCCAGCATTTT. It specifies CASSTTLAGGQPQHF. The V call is TRBV6-5, the J call TRBJ1-5, with D hard to call. From germline, CDR1 is MNHEY and CDR2 SVGAGI. The CDR3 has 15 residues. The V end lost 5 bases, the J end lost 7 bases, and 18 bases lay between the germline ends.

For this clone: One end of the junction does not line up with germline, which may come from a read error. This chain links TRBV2 with TRBJ1-3, with D tentatively TRBD1 (5 bases). CDR1 and CDR2 (germline): SNHLY, FYNNEI. The CDR3 sequence is 12 residues long. The CDR3 loop reads CASSEMGLGPSF. DNA for the CDR3: TGTGCCAGCAGTGAAATGGGGCTGGGCCCGTCTTTT.

The chain combines TRBV27 with TRBJ1-2; TRBD1 might be the D (5 bases). Trimming cost V 2 bases and J 7 bases, with 11 bases left between them. The germline gives CDR1 MNHEY, CDR2 SMNVEV (reference sequence). The CDR3 runs 13 residues. CDR3 protein: CASSLLAGGGYTF. The CDR3 coding sequence is TGTGCCAGCAGTTTACTGGCGGGGGGTGGCTACACCTTC.

This clone has a single count. This chain joins TRBV7-9 and TRBJ1-2, with no clear D. Germline CDR1 SEHNR, CDR2 FQNEAQ (reference sequence). Trimming stripped 4 bases from V and 4 bases from J, with 10 bases between. This CDR3 has 13 residues. CDR3 region: CASSSARLYGYTF. DNA of the CDR3: TGTGCCAGCAGCTCGGCCAGGCTCTATGGCTACACCTTC.

This clone was counted a few times. J is TRBJ1-6 and V is TRBV7-9; D gene unclear. The CDR3 consists of 19 residues. The germline gives CDR1 SEHNR, CDR2 FQNEAQ (reference sequence). Trimming took off 1 base at V and 0 bases at J, with 16 bases between the two ends. The CDR3 sequence is CASSLVYQVSSSYNSPLHF. In DNA form, the CDR3 reads TGTGCCAGCAGCTTAGTTTACCAGGTCTCGAGCTCCTATAATTCACCCCTCCACTTT.

The V gene is TRBV30, the J gene TRBJ1-6; TRBD1 matches 7 bases. Germline lookup yields CDR1 GTSNPN and CDR2 SVGIG (reference sequence). The CDR3 is made up of 17 amino acids. The V gene end was trimmed by 2 bases and the J gene end by 0 bases; junction bases not matched to a gene: 7. In DNA form, the CDR3 reads TGTGCCTGGAGTTGGGCAGGGGGAGGCTCCTATAATTCACCCCTCCACTTT. This sequence encodes CAWSWAGGGSYNSPLHF.

The chain has TRBV6-2 or TRBV6-3 and TRBJ2-1; 10 nucleotides line up with TRBD2. The CDR3 runs to 18 residues. Trimming removed 3 bases from V and 0 bases from J; junction bases left unmatched: 8. Per germline, CDR1 MNHEY and CDR2 SVGEGT. CDR3 sequence: CASSYLAGVPSSYNEQFF. The CDR3 bases are TGTGCCAGCAGTTATCTAGCGGGGGTACCTAGCTCCTACAATGAGCAGTTCTTC.

The gene calls are TRBV19 and TRBJ2-7, with 9 bases matching TRBD1. With 5 bases clipped from V and 3 bases from J, the junction kept 8 bases outside the gene matches. The V gene's germline CDR1 is LNHDA and CDR2 SQIVND (reference sequence). CDR3 length equals 15 residues. The CDR3 DNA reads as TGTGCCAGTAGTCCCGGACAGGGGACAATCTACGAGCAGTACTTC. Translating it yields CASSPGQGTIYEQYF.

The J gene is TRBJ1-5, the V gene TRBV28, with D uncertain. The germline CDR1 and CDR2 sequences are MDHEN and SYDVKM. This CDR3 region has 15 residues. Trimming removed 2 bases at V and 6 bases at J, with 14 bases between. CDR3 in amino acids: CASSLGSPRIQPQHF. The CDR3 region has the DNA TGTGCCAGCAGTTTAGGGTCCCCGCGGATTCAGCCCCAGCATTTT.

The chain employs TRBV6-1 and TRBJ1-3, with TRBD1 identical over 7 bases. The V segment lost 2 bases and the J segment 5 bases; nucleotides outside the gene matches: 9. This CDR3 spans 16 amino acids. The germline gives CDR1 MNHNS, CDR2 SASEGT. For the CDR3, the DNA is TGTGCCAGCAGTGAAAAGGGCTGGGACAGCCGAAACACCATATATTTT. This codes for CASSEKGWDSRNTIYF.

The chain has TRBV7-2 and TRBJ2-7, with a possible D match to TRBD1 (6 bases). The CDR3 spans 15 residues. Germline loops: CDR1 SGHTA, CDR2 FQGNSA. V was clipped by 4 bases and J by 4 bases, with 17 bases between them. CDR3 sequence: CASSSDQGMVYEQYF. CDR3 nucleotides: TGTGCCAGCAGCTCCGACCAGGGGATGGTATACGAGCAGTACTTC.

As DNA, the CDR3 is TGTGCCAGCAGCTTGTTGGAGAGAAATCAGCCCCAGCATTTT. It codes for CASSLLERNQPQHF. The chain links TRBV5-5 to TRBJ1-5; D is ambiguous. Germline loops: CDR1 SGHKS, CDR2 YYEKEE (reference sequence). The CDR3 is 14 amino acids. V dropped 1 base and J dropped 4 bases, with 9 bases sitting between them.

The chain is built from TRBV11-2 and TRBJ1-1; 7 nucleotides agree with TRBD1. Germline CDR1 reads SGHAT; CDR2 reads FQNNGV. Trimming removed 5 bases from V and 7 bases from J; junction bases left unmatched: 4. The CDR3 totals 12 residues. CDR3 protein: CASSQDRSEAFF. The CDR3 DNA reads as TGTGCCAGCAGCCAGGACAGGAGTGAAGCTTTCTTT.

The chain couples TRBV28 to TRBJ1-1; TRBD1 is a possible D gene (5 bases). This CDR3 region has 15 residues. V was clipped by 7 bases and J by 0 bases, with 15 bases between them. Germline V CDR1 and CDR2: MDHEN, SYDVKM. The CDR3 is CASTWPQGLNTEAFF. DNA for the CDR3: TGTGCCAGCACTTGGCCTCAGGGTTTGAACACTGAAGCTTTCTTT.